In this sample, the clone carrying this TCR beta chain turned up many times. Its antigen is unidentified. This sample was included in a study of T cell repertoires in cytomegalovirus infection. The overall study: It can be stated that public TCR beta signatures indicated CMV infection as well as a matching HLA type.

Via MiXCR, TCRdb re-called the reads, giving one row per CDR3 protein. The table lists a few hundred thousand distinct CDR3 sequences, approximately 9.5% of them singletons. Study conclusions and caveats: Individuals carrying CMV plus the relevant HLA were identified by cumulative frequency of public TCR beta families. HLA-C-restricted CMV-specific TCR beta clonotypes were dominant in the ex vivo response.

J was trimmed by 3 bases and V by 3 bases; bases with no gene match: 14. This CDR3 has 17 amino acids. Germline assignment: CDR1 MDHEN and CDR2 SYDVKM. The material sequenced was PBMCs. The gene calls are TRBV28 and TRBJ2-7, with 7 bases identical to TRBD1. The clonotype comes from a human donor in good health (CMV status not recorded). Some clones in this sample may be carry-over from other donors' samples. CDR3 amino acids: CASSFPLRTGEHYEQYF. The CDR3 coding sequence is TGTGCCAGCAGTTTCCCCCTGAGGACAGGCGAACACTACGAGCAGTACTTC.